This T cell receptor (beta chain) emerged from a study of OX40 agonist ivuxolimab in advanced cancers. Method: immunoSEQ multiplex PCR; TCRdb's copy keeps in-frame clones and lacks some. The table includes about 35,000 clones, about 74% detected once. The ends were cut back, 6 bases at V and 1 base at J, with 15 bases in the middle. This CDR3 spans 15 amino acids. Looked up from germline, CDR1 is SGHDT and CDR2 is YYEEEE. The chain recombines TRBV5-6 with TRBJ2-3, with D possibly matching TRBD1 (6 bases). The starting material was CD4+ or CD8+ T cells sorted from blood, obtained in a trial of the OX40 agonist ivuxolimab. The receptor comes from an adult with an advanced solid tumor such as melanoma, head and neck, liver or kidney cancer. CDR3 protein: CASTRTGSGTDTQYF. DNA for the CDR3: TGTGCCAGCACCCGAACAGGGTCGGGCACAGATACGCAGTATTTT.